Following are 29 T cell receptor delta chains from one sample sequenced in a study of Vδ1+ human thymocytes. Study-wide points: Thymic TRG and TRD repertoires appeared highly polyclonal, with Gaussian CDR3 length distributions.

Extracted RNA was reverse transcribed into cDNA. CDR3 amplicons came from multiplex PCR with pooled V-gene forward and constant-region reverse primers. TCRdb used CATT to re-call clones from the multiplex PCR reads. The sample has 70,000 to 90,000 delta-chain clones, about 35% seen once. Their antigen targets remain unknown. What was sequenced was Vdelta1+ gamma-delta thymocytes from the thymus. This sample's subset: FACS-sorted CD3+ TCRalphabeta- TCRVdelta1+ TCRVdelta2- thymocytes. These receptors came from a boy younger than two who had congenital heart surgery.

This clone was counted between two and nine times. The chain links TRDV1 to TRDJ1, with 11 bases matching TRDD3. V gave up 0 bases and J gave up 0 bases; unmatched junction bases: 18. The CDR3 is 22 residues long. Germline-derived CDR1 and CDR2 are TSWWSYY and QGS. Here the CDR3 reads CALGELTSSYPGGYPYTDKLIF. CDR3 bases: TGTGCTCTTGGGGAACTGACATCCTCCTACCCTGGGGGATACCCGTACACCGATAAACTCATCTTT.

This clone was picked up a small number of times. The chain links TRDV1 to TRDJ1; no clear D gene. Between the trimmed V and J ends, which lost 4 bases and 4 bases, there was a span of 16 bases. Germline CDR1 and CDR2: TSWWSYY and QGS. This CDR3 has 15 amino acids. CDR3 coding DNA: TGTGCTCTTGGGGCCTCCACCTCGGGTCGCGATAAACTCATCTTT. This encodes CALGASTSGRDKLIF.

The chain is built from TRDV1 and TRDJ1, with D maybe TRDD2 (6 bases). Germline assignment: CDR1 TSWWSYY and CDR2 QGS. V gave up 4 bases and J gave up 0 bases, with 24 bases separating them. CDR3 length: 19 residues. CDR3: CALGGAFPPWSSYTDKLIF. The CDR3 coding sequence is TGTGCTCTTGGGGGCGCCTTCCCCCCCTGGTCGTCGTACACCGATAAACTCATCTTT.

The chain combines TRDV1 with TRDJ1; 10 bases match TRDD3. The V and J ends lost 5 bases and 0 bases, in that order; junction bases with no gene match: 9. Germline V gene lookup returns CDR1 TSWWSYY and CDR2 QGS. This CDR3 comprises 17 residues. The CDR3 nucleotides read TGTGCTCTTGGGTCAACCTACTGGGGGATGTACACCGATAAACTCATCTTT. Translating it yields CALGSTYWGMYTDKLIF.

With regard to this clone: An end of the junction does not agree with germline; a read error may underlie this. The chain is built from TRDV1 and TRDJ1; the D gene is possibly TRDD3 (5 bases). This CDR3 has 17 residues. Germline loops: CDR1 TSWWSYY, CDR2 QGS. CDR3: CALGDRAPLGDSDKLIF. Written as DNA, the CDR3 is TGTGCTCTTGGGGATCGTGCTCCGTTAGGGGACTCGGATAAACTCATCTTC.

The chain joins TRDV1 to TRDJ1; D unclear. Per the germline V gene, CDR1 is TSWWSYY and CDR2 is QGS. The CDR3 contains 15 residues. Deletions cut 0 bases from V and 0 bases from J, with 8 bases between. The DNA of the CDR3 is TGTGCTCTTGGGGAACTAGTCTACTACACCGATAAACTCATCTTT. This encodes CALGELVYYTDKLIF.

The rearrangement links TRDV1 to TRDJ1; the D is unclear. Trimming left V 4 bases short and J 2 bases short, with 14 bases between. This CDR3 is built from 15 residues. Germline V gives CDR1 TSWWSYY, CDR2 QGS. The chain's CDR3 is CALGGSAAGTDKLIF. As DNA, the CDR3 is TGTGCTCTTGGGGGTTCCGCGGCGGGGACCGATAAACTCATCTTT.

The V and J genes are TRDV2 and TRDJ1; 10 nucleotides agree with TRDD3. CDR3 length: 17 amino acids. After removal of 5 bases from V and 0 bases from J, the junction contained 11 bases not matched to a gene. Looked up from germline, CDR1 is GEAIGNYY and CDR2 is EKD. In DNA, the CDR3 is TGTGCCTGTGCCACTGAGTACTGGGGGATTAACACCGATAAACTCATCTTT. This encodes CACATEYWGINTDKLIF.

This clone turned up a few times. The V and J genes are TRDV1 and TRDJ1; TRDD3 might be the D (8 bases). This CDR3 spans 21 amino acids. CDR1 TSWWSYY and CDR2 QGS come from the germline V gene. V was shortened by 1 base and J by 2 bases, with 29 bases between the two germline ends. As DNA, the CDR3 is TGTGCTCTTGGGGAACCCCCTTTCCTACCGGGGATACAAATTGTTACCGATAAACTCATCTTT. Protein product: CALGEPPFLPGIQIVTDKLIF.

The rearrangement links TRDV1 to TRDJ1, with 9 bases aligning to TRDD3. CDR3 size: 20 residues. Germline-derived CDR1 and CDR2 are TSWWSYY and QGS. Losses at the gene ends were 1 base for V and 2 bases for J; bases not matched to a gene: 17. For the CDR3, the DNA is TGTGCTCTTGGGGAACCCAAGGGGGTGTCTGGGGGATCGGCTACCGATAAACTCATCTTT. Translating gives CALGEPKGVSGGSATDKLIF.

This chain uses TRDV1 with TRDJ1; 12 nucleotides agree with TRDD3. V lost 1 base, J lost 0 bases, and 12 bases stayed unmatched. Germline-derived CDR1 and CDR2 are TSWWSYY and QGS. The CDR3 totals 20 residues. This CDR3 is CALGERHAGGYVRYTDKLIF. DNA for the CDR3: TGTGCTCTTGGGGAACGGCACGCTGGGGGATACGTGCGGTACACCGATAAACTCATCTTT.

This chain joins TRDV1 and TRDJ1, with 13 bases that match TRDD3. The V gene's germline CDR1 is TSWWSYY and CDR2 QGS. Losses at the gene ends were 2 bases for V and 7 bases for J; bases not matched to a gene: 19. This CDR3 has 20 amino acids. The CDR3 DNA reads as TGTGCTCTTGGGGAATCCCCTCCGTTCTGTACTGGGGGATACGAAGGTAAACTCATCTTT. Amino acid sequence: CALGESPPFCTGGYEGKLIF.

The V gene is TRDV1, the J gene TRDJ1; 7 bases match TRDD2. With V trimmed by 6 bases and J by 0 bases, 16 bases remained unmatched. The CDR3 consists of 18 residues. Germline loops: CDR1 TSWWSYY, CDR2 QGS. CDR3 residues: CALGRGRLPILYTDKLIF. CDR3 in DNA: TGTGCTCTTGGACGGGGGCGGCTTCCTATCTTATACACCGATAAACTCATCTTT.

The V gene is TRDV2, the J gene TRDJ1, with 9 nucleotides matching TRDD3. Germline V gene data show CDR1 as GEAIGNYY and CDR2 as EKD. This CDR3 comprises 19 residues. V lost 3 bases to trimming and J lost 0 bases; unmatched junction nucleotides: 16. The CDR3 DNA reads TGTGCCTGTGACCCATTCCAATTTACTGGGGGAATGTACACCGATAAACTCATCTTT. Translation: CACDPFQFTGGMYTDKLIF.

The J gene is TRDJ1, the V gene TRDV1; perhaps TRDD3 as D (5 bases). V lost 4 bases to trimming and J lost 0 bases, with 33 bases between them. The CDR3 spans 22 residues. CDR1 is TSWWSYY and CDR2 is QGS in the germline V gene. CDR3 in amino acids: CALGVSPLGWEVFRTYTDKLIF. CDR3 nucleotides: TGTGCTCTTGGGGTTTCCCCCCTAGGCTGGGAAGTATTCCGTACGTACACCGATAAACTCATCTTT.

The V and J genes are TRDV1 and TRDJ1; 7 bases line up with TRDD3. V shed 4 bases and J 7 bases; nucleotides not matched to a gene: 18. The CDR3 extends over 17 amino acids. Germline V gene sequence: CDR1 TSWWSYY, CDR2 QGS. The CDR3 reads CALGALSFGFGGLKLIF. In nucleotides, the CDR3 is TGTGCTCTTGGGGCCCTCTCCTTTGGATTTGGGGGACTTAAACTCATCTTT.

V usage is TRDV2 and J usage is TRDJ1; tentative D call: TRDD2 (5 bases). The CDR3 covers 12 residues. CDR1 and CDR2 from the germline V gene are GEAIGNYY and EKD. V lost 9 bases and J 6 bases, leaving 16 bases between the germline ends. The CDR3 bases are TGTGCCACCGAGGCCCTTCTCCATAAACTCATCTTT. This codes for CATEALLHKLIF.

This chain links TRDV2 with TRDJ1, with TRDD3 matching 7 bases. CDR1 is GEAIGNYY and CDR2 is EKD in the germline V gene. This CDR3 is 14 amino acids long. V lost 9 bases, J lost 1 base, and 10 bases stayed unmatched. The DNA of the CDR3 is TGTGCCAGGCTGGGGGCTCTTGTCACCGATAAACTCATCTTT. This codes for CARLGALVTDKLIF.

The table lists this clone with a few counts. V and J are TRDV1 and TRDJ1; D gene ambiguous. V lost 0 bases to trimming and J lost 4 bases, with 18 bases between them. The CDR3 spans 17 residues. CDR1 is TSWWSYY and CDR2 is QGS in the germline V gene. The CDR3 DNA follows: TGTGCTCTTGGGGAACTAACCCCATCCAGGGCTAACGATAAACTCATCTTT. This translates into CALGELTPSRANDKLIF.

The chain links TRDV1 to TRDJ1; 12 bases are shared with TRDD3. Germline trimming cut 4 bases from V and 2 bases from J; bases unmatched to any gene: 20. The germline CDR1 and CDR2 sequences are TSWWSYY and QGS. This CDR3 has 21 residues. DNA of the CDR3: TGTGCTCTTGGGGTCATACGGGGCTGGGGGATACGAGATCTGGGAACCGATAAACTCATCTTT. It is translated as CALGVIRGWGIRDLGTDKLIF.

This clone came up a few times. This chain links TRDV1 with TRDJ1; D gene unclear. The germline gives CDR1 TSWWSYY, CDR2 QGS. The CDR3 is 14 amino acids. Trimming removed 0 bases at V and 4 bases at J, with 9 bases between. As DNA, the CDR3 is TGTGCTCTTGGGGAACTCTCCCGGCACGATAAACTCATCTTT. It encodes CALGELSRHDKLIF.

In its sample, this clone was seen a few times. A junction end diverges from the germline sequence, so it may reflect a read error. The V and J genes are TRDV1 and TRDJ1, with D perhaps given as TRDD2 or TRDD3 (6 bases each). The CDR3 extends over 15 amino acids. The V gene's germline CDR1 is TSWWSYY and CDR2 QGS. CDR3 DNA sequence: TGTGCTCTTGGGAAACTCCTACTGGGCATCGATAAACTCATCTTT. Translation: CALGKLLLGIDKLIF.

This clone was seen just once. The V call is TRDV1, the J call TRDJ1, with TRDD2 identical over 9 bases. V lost 3 bases, J lost 0 bases, and 26 bases stayed unmatched. This CDR3 has 23 amino acids. CDR1 is TSWWSYY and CDR2 is QGS in the germline V gene. The CDR3 spells CALGDATFLHYLTTQTHTDKLIF. The CDR3 DNA sequence: TGTGCTCTTGGGGACGCTACCTTCCTACACTACCTGACCACTCAAACCCACACCGATAAACTCATCTTT.

The chain has TRDV1 and TRDJ1; 9 bases agree with TRDD2. From germline, CDR1 is TSWWSYY and CDR2 QGS. Unmatched junction bases numbered 35, after V lost 5 bases and J lost 4 bases. This CDR3 spans 24 amino acids. CDR3 sequence (DNA): TGTGCTCTTGGGACACCTTCCTACGGGCCGATAAGATACTTAAGGGGGTGGTGCGTCGATAAACTCATCTTT. The encoded protein is CALGTPSYGPIRYLRGWCVDKLIF.

This clone has only a few counts. The rearrangement joins TRDV1 to TRDJ1; 9 nucleotides match TRDD3. This CDR3 is 18 amino acids long. V shed 1 base and J 3 bases; nucleotides not matched to a gene: 12. CDR1 and CDR2 (germline): TSWWSYY, QGS. This CDR3 is CALGERVYTGGNPDKLIF. In nucleotides, the CDR3 is TGTGCTCTTGGGGAACGCGTATATACTGGGGGAAACCCCGATAAACTCATCTTT.

This clone was counted a few times. The chain employs TRDV2 and TRDJ1; D not resolved. This CDR3 has 17 amino acids. Trimming removed 0 bases at V and 0 bases at J, with 16 bases between. Germline V gene sequence: CDR1 GEAIGNYY, CDR2 EKD. CDR3 sequence: CACDTTPHLEYTDKLIF. For the CDR3, the DNA is TGTGCCTGTGACACCACCCCTCACTTAGAGTACACCGATAAACTCATCTTT.

The J gene is TRDJ1, the V gene TRDV1; 10 bases map to TRDD3. CDR3 length: 23 residues. Germline lookup yields CDR1 TSWWSYY and CDR2 QGS. The V and J ends lost 2 bases and 0 bases, in that order; junction bases with no gene match: 24. CDR3 nucleotide sequence: TGTGCTCTTGGGGAAACTTCAGGCCCGAGCCTGTATGACTGGGGGATCTACACCGATAAACTCATCTTT. It yields the protein CALGETSGPSLYDWGIYTDKLIF.

This chain links TRDV1 with TRDJ1, with D unresolved. Trimming shortened V by 4 bases and J by 0 bases, and 15 bases separated the two germline ends. Germline V gene data show CDR1 as TSWWSYY and CDR2 as QGS. This CDR3 comprises 16 residues. CDR3: CALGVPIPLHTDKLIF. The CDR3 DNA sequence: TGTGCTCTTGGGGTCCCGATTCCGCTCCACACCGATAAACTCATCTTT.

This rearrangement joins TRDV2 to TRDJ3, with 8 bases lining up with TRDD3. V lost 2 bases to trimming and J lost 0 bases; unmatched junction nucleotides: 8. CDR1 and CDR2 (germline): GEAIGNYY, EKD. There are 19 residues in the CDR3. The CDR3 loop reads CACDITGGSSSWDTRQMFF. DNA of the CDR3: TGTGCCTGTGACATAACTGGGGGTTCAAGCTCCTGGGACACCCGACAGATGTTTTTC.